The T cell receptor beta chain under discussion was sequenced for a study of memory CD4+ T cells and cytomegalovirus serostatus. This clone appeared a single time. The CDR3 loop spans 14 amino acids. The germline V gene encodes CDR1 SEHNR and CDR2 FQNEAQ (reference sequence). The germline V and J ends were trimmed by 5 bases and 4 bases, with 12 bases remaining between them. Single viable CD3+CD4+CD8-CD45RO+ cells were sorted as the memory CD4+ T cells. This table comes from immunoSEQ multiplex PCR, and its TCRdb copy is limited to in-frame clones, with some not included. The sample includes over 45,000 clones, more than 75% of them seen just once.

The genes are TRBV7-9 and TRBJ2-1; D ambiguous. The sample was memory CD4+ T cells from blood. The clonotype comes from an adult in good health and CMV-seronegative. This CDR3 reads CASSPAQRYNEQFF. The CDR3 coding sequence is TGTGCCAGCAGCCCCGCACAGCGATACAATGAGCAGTTCTTC.